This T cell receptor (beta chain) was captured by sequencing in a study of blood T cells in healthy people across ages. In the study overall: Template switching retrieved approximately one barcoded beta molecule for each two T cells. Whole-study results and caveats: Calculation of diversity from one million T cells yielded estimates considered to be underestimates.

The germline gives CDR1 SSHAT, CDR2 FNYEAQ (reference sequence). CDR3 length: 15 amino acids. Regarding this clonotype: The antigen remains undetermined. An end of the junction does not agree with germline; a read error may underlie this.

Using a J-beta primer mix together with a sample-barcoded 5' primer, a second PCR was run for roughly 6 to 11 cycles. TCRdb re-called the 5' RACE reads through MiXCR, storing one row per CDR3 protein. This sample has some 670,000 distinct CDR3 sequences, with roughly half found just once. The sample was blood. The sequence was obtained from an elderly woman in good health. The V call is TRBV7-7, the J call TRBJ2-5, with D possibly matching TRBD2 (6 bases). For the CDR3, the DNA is TGTGCTAGCAGCTTAGAGGGAGGAACTAGCAGTGAGCAGTACTTC. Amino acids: CASSLEGGTSSEQYF.